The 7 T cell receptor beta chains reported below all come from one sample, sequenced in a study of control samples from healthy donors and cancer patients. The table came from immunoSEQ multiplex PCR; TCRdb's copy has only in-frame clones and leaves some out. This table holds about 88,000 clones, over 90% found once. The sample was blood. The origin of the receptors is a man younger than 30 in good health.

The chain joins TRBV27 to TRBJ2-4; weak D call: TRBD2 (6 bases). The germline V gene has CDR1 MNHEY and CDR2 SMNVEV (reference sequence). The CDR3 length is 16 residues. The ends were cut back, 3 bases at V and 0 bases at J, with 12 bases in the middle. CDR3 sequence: CASSLRSGLAKNIQYF. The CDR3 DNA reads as TGTGCCAGCAGTTTGCGTAGCGGACTAGCCAAAAACATTCAGTACTTC.

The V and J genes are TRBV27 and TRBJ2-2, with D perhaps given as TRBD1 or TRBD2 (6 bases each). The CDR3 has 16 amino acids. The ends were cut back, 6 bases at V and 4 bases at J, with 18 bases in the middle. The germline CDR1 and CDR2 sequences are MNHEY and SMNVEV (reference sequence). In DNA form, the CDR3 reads TGTGCCAGCAGCCCAATGAAACAGGGAGGCACCGGGGAGCTGTTTTTT. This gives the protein CASSPMKQGGTGELFF.

CDR3: CASSLVGGSGNTIYF. As DNA, the CDR3 is TGTGCCAGCAGCTTAGTAGGGGGATCTGGAAACACCATATATTTT. The gene calls are TRBV13 and TRBJ1-3; possibly TRBD1 for D (6 bases). V was clipped by 1 base and J by 1 base, with 8 bases between them. CDR1 PRHDT and CDR2 FYEKMQ come from the germline V gene (reference sequence). The length of the CDR3 is 15 residues.

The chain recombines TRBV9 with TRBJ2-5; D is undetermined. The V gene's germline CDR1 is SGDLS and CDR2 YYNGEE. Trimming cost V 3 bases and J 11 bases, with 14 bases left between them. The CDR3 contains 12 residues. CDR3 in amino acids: CASSGPFGRQYF. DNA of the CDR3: TGTGCCAGCAGCGGACCCTTTGGGCGGCAGTACTTC.

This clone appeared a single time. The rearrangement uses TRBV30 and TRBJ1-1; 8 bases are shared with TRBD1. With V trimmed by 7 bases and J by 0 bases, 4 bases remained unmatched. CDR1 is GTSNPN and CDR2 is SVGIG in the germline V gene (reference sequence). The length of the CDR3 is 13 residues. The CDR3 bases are TGTGCCTACTACAGGGGGATGAACACTGAAGCTTTCTTT. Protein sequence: CAYYRGMNTEAFF.

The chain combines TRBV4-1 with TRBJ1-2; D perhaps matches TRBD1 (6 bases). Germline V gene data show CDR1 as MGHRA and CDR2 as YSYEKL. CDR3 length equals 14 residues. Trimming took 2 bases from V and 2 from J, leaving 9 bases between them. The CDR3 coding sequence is TGCGCCAGCAGCCAACCCAGGGGCAACTATGGCTACACCTTC. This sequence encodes CASSQPRGNYGYTF.

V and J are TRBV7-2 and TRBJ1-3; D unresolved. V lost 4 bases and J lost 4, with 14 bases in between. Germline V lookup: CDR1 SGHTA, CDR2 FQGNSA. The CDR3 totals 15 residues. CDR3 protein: CASSYGSRRGNTIYF. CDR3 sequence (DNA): TGTGCCAGCAGCTATGGGTCTCGGCGCGGAAACACCATATATTTT.